Described below is a single TCR beta chain sequence and its context. No antigen is known for it. This entry belongs to a study of T cell responses to AZD1222 COVID-19 vaccine. Across the whole study: The analysis combined second doses at about 4 or about 12 weeks.

Profiled with immunoSEQ multiplex PCR; TCRdb holds only in-frame clones, not every one. The profile covers roughly 97,000 clones, with 70% to 90% appearing a single time and less than 3.5% taken by the ten largest. Study-level results: Dominant CD4 TCR responses targeted spike regions 160-218 and 743-854. Seropositivity was recorded at baseline in only a handful of AZD1222 recipients. No repertoire was sampled before or during the peak T cell response, only after it.

This sample comprised peripheral blood, obtained on day 0 of AZD1222 vaccination. The clonotype originates from an adult in good health.

CDR3: CATSLQNTGELFF. As DNA, the CDR3 is TGTGCCACCTCTTTACAAAACACCGGGGAGCTGTTTTTT. The chain links TRBV6-6 to TRBJ2-2; D not resolved. The V and J ends lost 10 bases and 2 bases respectively, with 11 bases between them. This CDR3 is built from 13 residues. Germline CDR1 MNHNY, CDR2 SVGAGI (reference sequence).